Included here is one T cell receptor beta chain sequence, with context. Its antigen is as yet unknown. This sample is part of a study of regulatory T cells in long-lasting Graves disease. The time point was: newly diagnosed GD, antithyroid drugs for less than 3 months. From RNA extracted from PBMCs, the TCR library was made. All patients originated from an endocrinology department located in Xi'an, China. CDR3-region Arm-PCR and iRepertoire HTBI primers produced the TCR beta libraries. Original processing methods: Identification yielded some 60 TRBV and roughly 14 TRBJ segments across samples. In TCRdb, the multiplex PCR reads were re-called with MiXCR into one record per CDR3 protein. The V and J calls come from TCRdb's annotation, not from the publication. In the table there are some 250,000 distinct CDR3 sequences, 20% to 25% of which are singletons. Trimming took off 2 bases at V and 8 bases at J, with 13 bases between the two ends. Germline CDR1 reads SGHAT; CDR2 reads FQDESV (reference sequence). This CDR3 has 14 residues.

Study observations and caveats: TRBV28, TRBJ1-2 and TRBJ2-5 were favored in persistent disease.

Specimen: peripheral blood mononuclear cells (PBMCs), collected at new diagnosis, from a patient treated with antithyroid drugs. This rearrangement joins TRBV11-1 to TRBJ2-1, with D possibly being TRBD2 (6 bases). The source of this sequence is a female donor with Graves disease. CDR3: CASSLNLALYEQFF. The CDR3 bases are TGTGCCAGCAGCTTAAACCTAGCGTTGTATGAGCAGTTCTTC.